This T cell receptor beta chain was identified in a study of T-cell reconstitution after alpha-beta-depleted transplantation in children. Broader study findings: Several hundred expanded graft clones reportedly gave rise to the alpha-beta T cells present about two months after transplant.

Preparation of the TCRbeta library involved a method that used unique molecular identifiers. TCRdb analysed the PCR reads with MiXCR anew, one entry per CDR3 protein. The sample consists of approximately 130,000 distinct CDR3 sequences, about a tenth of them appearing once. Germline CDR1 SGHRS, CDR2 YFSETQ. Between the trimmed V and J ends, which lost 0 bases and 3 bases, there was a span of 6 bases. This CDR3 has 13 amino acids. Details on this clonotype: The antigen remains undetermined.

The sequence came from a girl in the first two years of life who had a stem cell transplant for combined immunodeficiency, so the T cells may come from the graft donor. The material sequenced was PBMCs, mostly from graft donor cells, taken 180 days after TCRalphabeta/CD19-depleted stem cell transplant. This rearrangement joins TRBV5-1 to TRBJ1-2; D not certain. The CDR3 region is CASSLGTDYGYTF. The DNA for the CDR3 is TGCGCCAGCAGCTTGGGGACCGACTATGGCTACACCTTC.